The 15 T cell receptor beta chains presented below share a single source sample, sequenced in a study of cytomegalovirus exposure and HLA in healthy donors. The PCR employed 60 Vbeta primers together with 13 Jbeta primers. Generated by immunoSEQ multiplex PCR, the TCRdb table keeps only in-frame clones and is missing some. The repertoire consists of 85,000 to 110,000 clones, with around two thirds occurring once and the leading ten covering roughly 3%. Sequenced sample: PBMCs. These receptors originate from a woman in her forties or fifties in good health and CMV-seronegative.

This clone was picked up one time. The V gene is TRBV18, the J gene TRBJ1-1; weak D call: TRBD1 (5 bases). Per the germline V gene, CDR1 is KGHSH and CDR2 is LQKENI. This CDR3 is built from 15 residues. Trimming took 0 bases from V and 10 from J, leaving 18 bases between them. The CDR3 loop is CASSPPGIPQVIAFF. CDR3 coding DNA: TGTGCCAGCTCACCACCGGGTATCCCACAGGTTATAGCTTTCTTT.

The CDR3 is CASSVAGGIRETQYF. The CDR3 DNA reads TGTGCCAGCAGCGTAGCGGGAGGGATACGGGAGACCCAGTACTTC. V usage is TRBV9 and J usage is TRBJ2-5, with 8 nucleotides matching TRBD2. The V and J ends lost 0 bases and 5 bases, in that order; junction bases with no gene match: 6. The V gene's germline CDR1 is SGDLS and CDR2 YYNGEE. The CDR3 covers 15 residues.

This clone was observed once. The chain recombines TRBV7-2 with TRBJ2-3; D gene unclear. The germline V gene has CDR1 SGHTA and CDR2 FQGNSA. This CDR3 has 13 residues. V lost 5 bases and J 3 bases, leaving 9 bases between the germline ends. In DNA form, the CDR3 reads TGTGCCAGCAGCGCCCTAGGTACAGATACGCAGTATTTT. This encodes CASSALGTDTQYF.

The chain's CDR3 is CASSLAATGGSNQPQHF. In DNA form, the CDR3 reads TGTGCCAGCAGCCTTGCCGCGACAGGGGGTAGCAATCAGCCCCAGCATTTT. J is TRBJ1-5 and V is TRBV27, with TRBD1 matching 9 bases. The germline V gene encodes CDR1 MNHEY and CDR2 SMNVEV (reference sequence). After removal of 6 bases from V and 0 bases from J, the junction contained 9 bases not matched to a gene. This CDR3 has 17 residues.

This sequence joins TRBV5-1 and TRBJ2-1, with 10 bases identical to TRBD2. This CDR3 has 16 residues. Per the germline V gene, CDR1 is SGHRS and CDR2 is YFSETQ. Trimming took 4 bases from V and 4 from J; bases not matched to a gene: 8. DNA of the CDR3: TGCGCCAGCAGCGCTTTTGCTAGCGGGGGATACAATGAGCAGTTCTTC. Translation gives CASSAFASGGYNEQFF. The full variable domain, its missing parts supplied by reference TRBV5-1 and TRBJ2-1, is KAGVTQTPRYLIKTRGQQVTLSCSPISGHRSVSWYQQTPGQGLQFLFEYFSETQRNKGNFPGRFSGRQFSNSRSEMNVSTLELGDSALYLCASSAFASGGYNEQFFGPGTRLTVL.

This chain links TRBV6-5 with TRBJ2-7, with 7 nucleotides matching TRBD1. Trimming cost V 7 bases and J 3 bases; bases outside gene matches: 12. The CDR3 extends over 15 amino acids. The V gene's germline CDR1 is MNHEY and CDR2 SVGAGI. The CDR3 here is CASNKYDRVGYEQYF. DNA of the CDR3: TGTGCCAGCAATAAATATGACAGGGTGGGCTACGAGCAGTACTTC.

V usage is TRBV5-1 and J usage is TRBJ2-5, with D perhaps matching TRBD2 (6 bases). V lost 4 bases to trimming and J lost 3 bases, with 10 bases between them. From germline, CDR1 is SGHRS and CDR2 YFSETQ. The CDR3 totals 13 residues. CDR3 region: CASSRGGEETQYF. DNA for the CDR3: TGCGCCAGCAGCAGGGGCGGGGAAGAGACCCAGTACTTC.

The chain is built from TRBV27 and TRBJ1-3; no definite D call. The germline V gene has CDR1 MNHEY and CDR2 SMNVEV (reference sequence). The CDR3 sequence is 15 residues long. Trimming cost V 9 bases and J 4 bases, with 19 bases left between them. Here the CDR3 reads CASGRGPLGGNTIYF. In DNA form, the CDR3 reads TGTGCCAGTGGTCGAGGGCCCTTGGGGGGAAACACCATATATTTT.

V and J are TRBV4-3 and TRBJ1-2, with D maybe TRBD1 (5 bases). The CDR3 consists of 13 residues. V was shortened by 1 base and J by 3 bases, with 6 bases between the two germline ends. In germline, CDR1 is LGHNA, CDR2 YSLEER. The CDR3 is CASSQGRDYGYTF. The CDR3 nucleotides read TGCGCCAGCAGCCAAGGCAGGGACTATGGCTACACCTTC.

CDR3 nucleotides: TGTGCCAGCAGCTTAGTTCTGCGGGAGTTATTAAATGAGCAGTTCTTC. This sequence encodes CASSLVLRELLNEQFF. The chain has TRBV7-2 and TRBJ2-1, with 7 positions matching TRBD2. CDR3 length: 16 residues. V dropped 1 base and J dropped 7; count of bases not matched to a gene: 10. Germline V gene data show CDR1 as SGHTA and CDR2 as FQGNSA.

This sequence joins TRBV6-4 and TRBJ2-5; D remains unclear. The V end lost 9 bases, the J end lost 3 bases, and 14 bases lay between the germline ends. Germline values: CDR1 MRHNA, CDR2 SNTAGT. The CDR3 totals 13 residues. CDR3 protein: CASSTTPEETQYF. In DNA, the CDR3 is TGTGCCAGTTCAACGACTCCTGAAGAGACCCAGTACTTC.

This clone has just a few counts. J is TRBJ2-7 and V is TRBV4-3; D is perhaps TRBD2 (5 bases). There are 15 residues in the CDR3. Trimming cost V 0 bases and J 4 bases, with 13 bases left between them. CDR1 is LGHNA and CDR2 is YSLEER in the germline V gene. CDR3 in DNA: TGCGCCAGCAGCCAAGAAAGGATTAGCGTTTACGAGCAGTACTTC. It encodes CASSQERISVYEQYF.

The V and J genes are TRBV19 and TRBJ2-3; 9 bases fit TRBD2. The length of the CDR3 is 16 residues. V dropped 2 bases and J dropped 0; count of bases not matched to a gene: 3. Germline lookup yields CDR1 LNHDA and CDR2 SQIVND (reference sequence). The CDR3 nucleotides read TGTGCCAGTAGTATATCTAGCGGGACTAGCACAGATACGCAGTATTTT. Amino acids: CASSISSGTSTDTQYF.

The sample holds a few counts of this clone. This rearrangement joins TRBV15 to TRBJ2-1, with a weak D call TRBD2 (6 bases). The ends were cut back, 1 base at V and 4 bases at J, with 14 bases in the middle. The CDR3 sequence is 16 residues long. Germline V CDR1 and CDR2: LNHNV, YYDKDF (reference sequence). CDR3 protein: CATSRAVTGAYNEQFF. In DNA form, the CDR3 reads TGTGCCACCAGCAGAGCGGTTACGGGAGCTTACAATGAGCAGTTCTTC.

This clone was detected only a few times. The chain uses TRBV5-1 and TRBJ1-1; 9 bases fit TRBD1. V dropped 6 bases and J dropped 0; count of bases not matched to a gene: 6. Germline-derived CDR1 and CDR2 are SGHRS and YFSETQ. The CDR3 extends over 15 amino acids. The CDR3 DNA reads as TGCGCCAGCACGGGGGGACAGGGATTGAACACTGAAGCTTTCTTT. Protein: CASTGGQGLNTEAFF.